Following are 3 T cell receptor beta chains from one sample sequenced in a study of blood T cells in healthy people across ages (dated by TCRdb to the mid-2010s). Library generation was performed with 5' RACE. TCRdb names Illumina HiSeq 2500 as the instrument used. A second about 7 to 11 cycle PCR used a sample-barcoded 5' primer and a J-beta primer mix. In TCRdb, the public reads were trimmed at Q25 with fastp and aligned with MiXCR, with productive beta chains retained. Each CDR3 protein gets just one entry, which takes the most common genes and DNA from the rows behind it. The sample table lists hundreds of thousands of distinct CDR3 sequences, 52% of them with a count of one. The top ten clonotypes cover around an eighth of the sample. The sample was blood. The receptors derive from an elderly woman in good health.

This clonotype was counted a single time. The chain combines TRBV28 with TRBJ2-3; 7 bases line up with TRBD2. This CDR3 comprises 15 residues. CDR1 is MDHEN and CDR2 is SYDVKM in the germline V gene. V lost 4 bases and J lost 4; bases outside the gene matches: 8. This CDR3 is CASSSPSTSPDTQYF. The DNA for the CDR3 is TGTGCCAGCAGTTCACCCTCGACTAGCCCAGATACGCAGTATTTT.

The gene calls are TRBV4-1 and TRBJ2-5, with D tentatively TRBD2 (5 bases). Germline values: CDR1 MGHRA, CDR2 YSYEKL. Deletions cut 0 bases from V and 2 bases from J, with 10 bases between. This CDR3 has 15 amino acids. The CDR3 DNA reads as TGCGCCAGCAGCCAAGATGGGCGGGCGCAAGAGACCCAGTACTTC. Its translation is CASSQDGRAQETQYF.

CDR3 coding DNA: TGTGCCAGCAGTGAGTCTCTTGTGGGGAGCACTGAAGCTTTCTTT. It specifies CASSESLVGSTEAFF. The chain recombines TRBV25-1 with TRBJ1-1; D is uncertain. Germline V CDR1 and CDR2: MGHDK, SYGVNS. This CDR3 has 15 amino acids. Trimming left V 3 bases short and J 4 bases short, with 15 bases between. The variable domain in full, with the rest retrieved from reference TRBV25-1 and TRBJ1-1, is EADIYQTPRYLVIGTGKKITLECSQTMGHDKMYWYQQDPGMELHLIHYSYGVNSTEKGDLSSESTVSRIRTEHFPLTLESARPSHTSQYLCASSESLVGSTEAFFGQGTRLTVV.